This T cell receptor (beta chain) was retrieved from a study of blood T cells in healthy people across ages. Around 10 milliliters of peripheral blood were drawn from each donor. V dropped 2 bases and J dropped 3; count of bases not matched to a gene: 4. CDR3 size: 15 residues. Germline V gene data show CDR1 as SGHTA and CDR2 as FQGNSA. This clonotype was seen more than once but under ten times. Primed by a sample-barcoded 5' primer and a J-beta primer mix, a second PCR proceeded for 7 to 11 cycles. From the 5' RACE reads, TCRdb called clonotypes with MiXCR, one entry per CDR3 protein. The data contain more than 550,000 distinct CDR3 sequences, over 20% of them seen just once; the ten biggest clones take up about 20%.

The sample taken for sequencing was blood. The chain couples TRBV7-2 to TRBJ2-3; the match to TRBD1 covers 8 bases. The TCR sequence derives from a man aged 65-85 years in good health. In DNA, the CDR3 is TGTGCCAGCAGCTTACAGGGGGCGCCGACAGATACGCAGTATTTT. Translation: CASSLQGAPTDTQYF.